Detailed here is one T cell receptor (beta chain). As yet, its antigen is unknown. CDR3 length: 15 residues. The V end was cut by 0 bases, the J end by 11 bases, with 14 bases between. Germline V lookup: CDR1 MGHDK, CDR2 SYGVNS. Method: immunoSEQ multiplex PCR; TCRdb's copy keeps in-frame clones and lacks some. Altogether approximately 150,000 clones are present, approximately 91% being singletons, with the ten largest covering less than 2%. This specimen belongs to a study of T cell responses to AZD1222 COVID-19 vaccine. The study's findings and limits: The sample set comprised mostly white British donors with more females, and clonal diversity was possibly underestimated. Spike-spanning, vaccine-associated CD4 TCRs were dominant at 160-218 and 743-854.

Here the sequenced sample was peripheral blood, taken 28 days after the second AZD1222 dose. The rearrangement uses TRBV25-1 and TRBJ1-6; D might be TRBD1 (6 bases). The sequence was collected from an adult who received the AZD1222 COVID-19 vaccine. DNA of the CDR3: TGTGCCAGCAGTGAATATTCAGGGGTTTCAACACCCCTCCACTTT. This encodes CASSEYSGVSTPLHF. The whole variable domain, filled in from reference TRBV25-1 and TRBJ1-6, reads EADIYQTPRYLVIGTGKKITLECSQTMGHDKMYWYQQDPGMELHLIHYSYGVNSTEKGDLSSESTVSRIRTEHFPLTLESARPSHTSQYLCASSEYSGVSTPLHFGNGTRLTVT.